Listed below are T cell receptor beta chains from one sample, sequenced in a study of blood T cell repertoires in COVID-19. Only in-frame clones appear in the TCRdb table, and some are missing; sequencing was by immunoSEQ multiplex PCR. The data show some 250,000 clones, approximately 85% seen once. The sample taken for sequencing was peripheral blood. These receptors all stem from a woman in her twenties or thirties with acute or convalescent COVID-19. CDR3s include the opening cysteine and the closing phenylalanine or tryptophan. The order of the fields is clone size, CDR3 length, D gene, J gene, V gene, CDR3 protein, CDR3 DNA. A D gene is named only where the DNA matches it firmly. Some rows have no size entry. The others give once, few or many, or a class for an expanded clone.

>NA|11|NA|TRBJ2-7|TRBV30
CAWTGSHEQYF
TGTGCCTGGACGGGGTCCCACGAGCAGTACTTC
>NA|14|NA|TRBJ1-1|TRBV19
CASSIQKGYTEAFF
TGTGCCAGTAGTATTCAAAAGGGGTACACTGAAGCTTTCTTT
>NA|15|TRBD1|TRBJ1-5|TRBV5-4
CASSAGTGGFQPQHF
TGTGCCAGCAGCGCCGGGACAGGGGGCTTTCAGCCCCAGCATTTT
>NA|15|TRBD1|TRBJ1-2|TRBV5-6
CASSLGRGQNYGYTF
TGTGCCAGCAGCTTAGGCAGGGGGCAAAACTATGGCTACACCTTC
>NA|14|TRBD1|TRBJ1-5|TRBV11-2
CASSFDRVNQPQHF
TGTGCCAGCAGCTTCGACAGGGTCAATCAGCCCCAGCATTTT
>NA|14|NA|TRBJ2-3|TRBV27
CASSLMAVTDTQYF
TGTGCCAGCAGTTTAATGGCGGTCACAGATACGCAGTATTTT
>NA|14|NA|TRBJ2-3|TRBV7-2
CASSLRPSTDTQYF
TGTGCCAGCAGCTTGAGGCCCAGCACAGATACGCAGTATTTT
>NA|19|TRBD2|TRBJ2-1|TRBV19
CASSSGQASGASSYNEQFF
TGTGCCAGTAGTTCGGGACAAGCTAGCGGGGCCAGCTCCTACAATGAGCAGTTCTTC
>NA|14|TRBD1|TRBJ2-2|TRBV24-1
CATKGQGASGELFF
TGTGCCACCAAGGGACAGGGGGCTTCCGGGGAGCTGTTTTTT
>NA|14|NA|TRBJ1-2|TRBV7-9
CASTMGGLGYGYTF
TGTGCCAGTACCATGGGGGGGCTTGGCTATGGCTACACCTTC
>NA|16|TRBD2|TRBJ2-3|TRBV4-2
CASRAIGAGATDTQYF
TGTGCCAGCAGAGCAATAGGAGCGGGAGCCACAGATACGCAGTATTTT
>NA|17|TRBD1|TRBJ2-7|TRBV30
CAWRAILRQGEPYEQYF
TGTGCCTGGAGGGCTATCCTAAGACAGGGGGAACCCTACGAGCAGTACTTC
>NA|14|TRBD1|TRBJ1-2|TRBV9
CASSVATGGYGYTF
TGTGCCAGCAGCGTGGCCACAGGGGGCTATGGCTACACCTTC
>NA|14|NA|TRBJ1-2|TRBV24-1
CATSGRGYDYGYTF
TGTGCCACCAGTGGAAGGGGTTATGACTATGGCTACACCTTC
>NA|15|TRBD1|TRBJ2-2|TRBV15
CATSGIQGRAGELFF
TGTGCCACCAGCGGAATACAGGGGCGCGCCGGGGAGCTGTTTTTT
>NA|15|NA|TRBJ1-2|TRBV21-1
CASSILGSDPYGYTF
TGTGCCAGCAGCATCCTAGGCTCCGATCCCTATGGCTACACCTTC
>NA|16|TRBD2|TRBJ2-1|TRBV19
CASSAAGTILYNEQFF
TGTGCCAGTAGTGCGGCCGGGACTATCCTCTACAATGAGCAGTTCTTC
>NA|14|NA|TRBJ1-3|TRBV7-9
CASSLGQGANTIYF
TGTGCCAGCAGCTTAGGCCAGGGCGCGAACACCATATATTTT
>NA|15|NA|TRBJ2-1|TRBV5-8
CASSLGLQSGNEQFF
TGTGCCAGCAGCTTGGGACTTCAATCCGGGAATGAGCAGTTCTTC
>NA|15|NA|TRBJ2-6|TRBV5-1
CASSQTASGANVLTF
TGCGCCAGCAGCCAAACAGCCTCTGGGGCCAACGTCCTGACTTTC
>NA|15|TRBD2|TRBJ2-1|TRBV10-3
CAIMGEGGPFDEQFF
TGTGCCATCATGGGGGAGGGAGGGCCGTTCGATGAGCAGTTCTTC
>few|13|NA|TRBJ1-2|TRBV7-9
CASSFKGNYGYTF
TGTGCCAGCAGCTTCAAGGGGAACTATGGCTACACCTTC
>NA|18|NA|TRBJ1-4|TRBV4-1
CASSQDRVGGATNEKLFF
TGCGCCAGCAGCCAAGATCGTGTAGGAGGAGCAACTAATGAAAAACTGTTTTTT
>NA|14|NA|TRBJ2-3|TRBV18
CASSPIAEADTQYF
TGTGCCAGCTCACCTATTGCGGAGGCAGATACGCAGTATTTT
>NA|13|NA|TRBJ2-2|TRBV7-6
CASSLGGTGELFF
TGTGCCAGCAGCTTAGGAGGGACCGGGGAGCTGTTTTTT
>NA|16|TRBD1|TRBJ2-7|TRBV5-1
CASSRGSGTATYEQYF
TGCGCCAGCAGCAGAGGGTCCGGGACAGCAACCTACGAGCAGTACTTC
>NA|12|NA|TRBJ1-1|TRBV19
CASSPGGIEAFF
TGTGCCAGTAGCCCCGGGGGTATTGAAGCTTTCTTT
>NA|14|TRBD2|TRBJ2-1|TRBV9
CASSVEVSGDEQFF
TGTGCCAGCAGCGTAGAAGTTAGCGGGGATGAGCAGTTCTTC
>NA|15|NA|TRBJ2-2|TRBV21-1
CASSKDRPNTGELFF
TGTGCCAGCAGCAAAGACAGGCCGAACACCGGGGAGCTGTTTTTT
>NA|16|NA|TRBJ1-3|TRBV1
CTSSQDNGLSGNTIYF
TGCACCAGCAGCCAAGATAACGGTCTTTCCGGAAACACCATATATTTT
>NA|16|NA|TRBJ1-2|TRBV29-1
CSVEILPLGLDGGYTF
TGCAGCGTTGAAATTCTGCCCCTTGGACTGGACGGTGGCTACACCTTC
>NA|14|NA|TRBJ2-1|TRBV20-1
CSASGAGSYNEQFF
TGCAGTGCTAGTGGGGCGGGCTCCTACAATGAGCAGTTCTTC
>NA|17|NA|TRBJ1-2|TRBV5-8
CASSLVQGLALRYGYTF
TGTGCCAGCAGCTTGGTCCAGGGTCTGGCACTGCGGTATGGCTACACCTTC
>NA|14|NA|TRBJ2-7|TRBV19
CASSISLVAYEQYF
TGTGCCAGTAGTATAAGCCTAGTAGCCTACGAGCAGTACTTC
>NA|14|NA|TRBJ1-3|TRBV6-5
CASTFGAAGNTIYF
TGTGCCAGCACCTTTGGGGCGGCTGGAAACACCATATATTTT
>NA|16|NA|TRBJ1-5|TRBV5-4
CASSPGGSDSNQPQHF
TGTGCCAGCAGCCCTGGTGGGAGTGATAGCAATCAGCCCCAGCATTTT
>NA|15|TRBD1|TRBJ1-2|TRBV19
CASIKGAQDRYGYTF
TGTGCCAGTATTAAGGGGGCCCAAGACCGGTATGGCTACACCTTC
>NA|13|NA|TRBJ1-3|TRBV18
CASSPTEGNTIYF
TGTGCCAGCTCACCTACAGAAGGAAACACCATATATTTT
>NA|16|TRBD2|TRBJ2-5|TRBV27
CASSFWGTSGQETQYF
TGTGCCAGCAGTTTTTGGGGGACTAGCGGCCAAGAGACCCAGTACTTC
>once|15|NA|TRBJ1-1|TRBV5-1
CASSLEVGEYTEAFF
TGCGCCAGCAGCTTGGAAGTCGGGGAGTACACTGAAGCTTTCTTT
>NA|13|TRBD1|TRBJ1-4|TRBV29-1
CSVEHRGNEKLFF
TGCAGCGTTGAGCACAGGGGGAATGAAAAACTGTTTTTT
>NA|16|NA|TRBJ2-1|TRBV11-2
CASSLVLVFPHNEQFF
TGTGCCAGCAGCTTAGTACTAGTCTTCCCACACAATGAGCAGTTCTTC
>NA|17|TRBD2|TRBJ2-1|TRBV9
CASSVDSGTSVYNEQFF
TGTGCCAGCAGCGTAGATTCCGGGACTAGCGTCTACAATGAGCAGTTCTTC
>NA|12|NA|TRBJ2-1|TRBV30
CAWRSGYNEQFF
TGTGCCTGGAGAAGCGGTTACAATGAGCAGTTCTTC
>NA|12|NA|TRBJ2-3|TRBV5-1
CASSPGEDTQYF
TGCGCCAGCAGCCCCGGGGAGGATACGCAGTATTTT
>NA|14|NA|TRBJ2-2|TRBV24-1
CATSEFYETGELFF
TGTGCCACCAGTGAGTTTTACGAGACCGGGGAGCTGTTTTTT
>few|18|TRBD2|TRBJ2-1|TRBV9
CASSDPLAGGPSYNEQFF
TGTGCCAGCAGCGACCCACTAGCGGGAGGGCCCTCCTACAATGAGCAGTTCTTC
>NA|15|TRBD1|TRBJ2-5|TRBV7-9
CASSARGTGEETQYF
TGTGCCAGCAGCGCGCGGGGGACAGGGGAAGAGACCCAGTACTTC
>NA|14|TRBD2|TRBJ2-1|TRBV19
CASSLRTSGEEQFF
TGTGCCAGTAGCCTACGGACTAGCGGGGAAGAGCAGTTCTTC
>NA|20|TRBD2|TRBJ2-1|TRBV10-1
CASSALVRELSSSSYNEQFF
TGCGCCAGCAGCGCGTTGGTGCGGGAGTTGTCTTCTAGCTCCTACAATGAGCAGTTCTTC
>NA|16|TRBD2|TRBJ2-7|TRBV3-1/TRBV3-2
CASSPSGLAASYEQYF
TGTGCCAGCAGCCCATCGGGACTAGCGGCCTCCTACGAGCAGTACTTC